This TCR beta chain was observed in a study of T cells after yellow fever vaccination. For the study at large: Any fraction with a low cell number was prepared using SMART-Seq v4 Ultra Low Input.

General study results and limits: Just a small share of clonotypes turned up in the CD4 compartment as well as the CD8 compartment.

A universal primer site and UMIs were added as TCR cDNA was made by 5'RACE template switching. TCRdb recomputed calls from the 5' RACE reads with MiXCR, one row per CDR3 protein. Of 150,000 to 200,000 distinct CDR3 sequences listed, around 8.5% were seen once; the top ten hold about 40%. The CDR3 totals 14 residues. Trimming took 6 bases from V and 0 from J; bases not matched to a gene: 5. Germline assignment: CDR1 SQVTM and CDR2 ANQGSEA. This clonotype showed up just a few times. The antigen is unknown. The chain combines TRBV29-1 with TRBJ1-1; TRBD1 matches at 9 bases. The TCR sequence derives from a man between 18 and 29 years old who received the YFV17D yellow fever vaccine. The source material was CD8+ T cells sorted from PBMCs, sampled 45 days after the yellow fever booster vaccination. This CDR3 reads CSVTGGGMNTEAFF. In DNA, the CDR3 is TGCAGCGTAACAGGGGGCGGAATGAACACTGAAGCTTTCTTT.